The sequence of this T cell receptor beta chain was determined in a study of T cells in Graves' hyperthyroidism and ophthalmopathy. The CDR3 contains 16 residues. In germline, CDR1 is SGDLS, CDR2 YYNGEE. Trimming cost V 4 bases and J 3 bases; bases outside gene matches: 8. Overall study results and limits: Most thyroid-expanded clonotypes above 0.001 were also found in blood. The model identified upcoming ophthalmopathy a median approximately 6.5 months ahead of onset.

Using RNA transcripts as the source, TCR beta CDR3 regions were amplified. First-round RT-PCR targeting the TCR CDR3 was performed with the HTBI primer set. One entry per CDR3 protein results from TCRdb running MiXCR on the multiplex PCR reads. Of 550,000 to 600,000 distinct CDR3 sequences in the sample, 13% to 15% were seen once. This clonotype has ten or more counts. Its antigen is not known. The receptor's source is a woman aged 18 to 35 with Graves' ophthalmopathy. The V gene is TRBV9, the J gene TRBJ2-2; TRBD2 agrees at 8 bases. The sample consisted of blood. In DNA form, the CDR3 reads TGTGCCAGCAGCATGAGCGGGAGAAGGGACACCGGGGAGCTGTTTTTT. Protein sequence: CASSMSGRRDTGELFF.